This TCR beta chain was captured by sequencing in a study of shared T cell receptors in the human thymus. TCRdb's table, derived via immunoSEQ multiplex PCR, lists solely in-frame clones and lacks some. The sample records roughly 700,000 clones, more than 75% being singletons. Germline values: CDR1 GTSNPN, CDR2 SVGIG (reference sequence). The CDR3 totals 15 residues. The junction had 4 bases not matched to a gene; V was cut back by 1 base and J by 0 bases. This same sample was also taken into another study, of human thymus T cells. From that paper: Finnish infants who were healthy and having corrective surgery for congenital heart defects made up the donors. The thymus was resected at corrective cardiac surgery. There appeared to be biased usage of V and J genes in thymic and blood repertoires. Unrelated people showed highly overlapping thymic repertoires, related research reported.

This clonotype was obtained from a boy under three years old with a congenital heart defect. The chain uses TRBV30 and TRBJ2-7; 9 nucleotides line up with TRBD1. The specimen was thymocytes. CDR3 nucleotides: TGTGCCTGGAGTGCTGGACAGGGGAGCTCCTACGAGCAGTACTTC. Its translation is CAWSAGQGSSYEQYF. Looking up the rest from reference TRBV30 and TRBJ2-7 gives the full variable domain: SQTIHQWPATLVQPVGSPLSLECTVEGTSNPNLYWYRQAAGRGLQLLFYSVGIGQISSEVPQNLSASRPQDRQFILSSKKLLLSDSGFYLCAWSAGQGSSYEQYFGPGTRLTVT.